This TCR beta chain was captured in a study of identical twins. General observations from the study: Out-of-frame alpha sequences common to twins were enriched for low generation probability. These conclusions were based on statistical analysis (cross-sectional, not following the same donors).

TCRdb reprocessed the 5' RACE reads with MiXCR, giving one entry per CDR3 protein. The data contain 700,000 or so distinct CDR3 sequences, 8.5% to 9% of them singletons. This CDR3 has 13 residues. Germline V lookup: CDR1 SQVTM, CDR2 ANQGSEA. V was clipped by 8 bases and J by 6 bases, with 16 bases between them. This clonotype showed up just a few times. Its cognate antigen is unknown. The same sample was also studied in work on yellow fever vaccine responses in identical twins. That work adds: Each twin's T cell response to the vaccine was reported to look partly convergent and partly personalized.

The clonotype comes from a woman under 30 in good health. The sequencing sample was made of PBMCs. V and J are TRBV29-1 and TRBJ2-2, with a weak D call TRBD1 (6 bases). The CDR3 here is CSLTAQGSGELFF. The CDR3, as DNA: TGCAGCCTTACCGCACAGGGTTCCGGGGAGCTGTTTTTT.